These 22 T cell receptor beta chains were sequenced from one sample in a study of cytomegalovirus exposure and HLA in healthy donors. It was with 60 Vbeta and 13 Jbeta primers that the PCR ran. Produced via immunoSEQ multiplex PCR; TCRdb's table is partial and in-frame only. The sample has about 94,000 clones, roughly 80% seen once. Sequencing used PBMCs. These receptors all come from a human donor in good health.

This clone has a handful of counts. The chain recombines TRBV9 with TRBJ2-1; 8 positions agree with TRBD2. The trim removed 4 bases at V and 0 bases at J, leaving 6 bases unmatched. The CDR3 is 16 residues long. Looked up from germline, CDR1 is SGDLS and CDR2 is YYNGEE. DNA of the CDR3: TGTGCCAGCAGCCCAGACGGACTAGCCTCCTACAATGAGCAGTTCTTC. Amino acids: CASSPDGLASYNEQFF. Full variable domain (outside the CDR3, taken from reference TRBV9 and TRBJ2-1): DSGVTQTPKHLITATGQRVTLRCSPRSGDLSVYWYQQSLDQGLQFLIQYYNGEERAKGNILERFSAQQFPDLHSELNLSSLELGDSALYFCASSPDGLASYNEQFFGPGTRLTVL.

The chain has TRBV6-4 and TRBJ1-1; 11 bases match TRBD1. The CDR3 sequence is 18 residues long. The germline V gene encodes CDR1 MRHNA and CDR2 SNTAGT. J lost 7 bases, V lost 6 bases, and 19 bases had no gene match. The CDR3 region is CASRPNPWDRGYWGEAFF. The CDR3 DNA sequence: TGTGCCAGCAGGCCAAACCCATGGGACAGGGGGTACTGGGGTGAAGCTTTCTTT.

The chain carries TRBV19 and TRBJ2-6, with 8 positions matching TRBD1. V shed 3 bases and J 1 base; nucleotides not matched to a gene: 5. CDR1 LNHDA and CDR2 SQIVND come from the germline V gene (reference sequence). The CDR3 runs to 17 residues. This chain's CDR3 is CASSISQGASGANVLTF. The CDR3 DNA is TGTGCCAGTAGTATTTCCCAGGGGGCTTCTGGGGCCAACGTCCTGACTTTC.

The chain employs TRBV11-2 and TRBJ2-2; TRBD2 is a possible D gene (6 bases). V was pared by 1 base and J by 8 bases, with 20 bases between. CDR1 and CDR2 from the germline V gene are SGHAT and FQNNGV. The CDR3 is made up of 17 amino acids. CDR3: CASSLVTPGGGRGELFF. The CDR3 DNA sequence: TGTGCCAGCAGCTTAGTGACCCCCGGAGGAGGGAGGGGGGAGCTGTTTTTT.

V is TRBV28 and J is TRBJ1-2; D ambiguous. The CDR3 spans 13 residues. Germline V gene data show CDR1 as MDHEN and CDR2 as SYDVKM. Trimming took off 6 bases at V and 6 bases at J, with 14 bases between the two ends. The CDR3 protein is CASSILRGHGYTF. The CDR3 region has the DNA TGTGCCAGCAGCATCCTACGAGGCCATGGCTACACCTTC.

The CDR3 DNA reads as TGTGCCACCAGCAGAGATAGGGCGGGGGGGTACAATGAGCAGTTCTTC. Amino acids: CATSRDRAGGYNEQFF. The V and J genes are TRBV15 and TRBJ2-1, with TRBD2 matching over 9 bases. The CDR3 length is 16 residues. CDR1 is LNHNV and CDR2 is YYDKDF in the germline V gene (reference sequence). After removal of 0 bases from V and 4 bases from J, the junction contained 4 bases not matched to a gene.

This clone was detected a few times. V usage is TRBV4-1 and J usage is TRBJ2-7, with 9 nucleotides matching TRBD2. The CDR3 runs 13 residues. The germline V gene encodes CDR1 MGHRA and CDR2 YSYEKL. V lost 4 bases to trimming and J lost 3 bases; unmatched junction nucleotides: 1. CDR3 nucleotides: TGCGCCAGCAGCCTAGCGGGGGACTACGAGCAGTACTTC. Protein sequence: CASSLAGDYEQYF.

This chain joins TRBV5-1 and TRBJ1-3; D is possibly TRBD1 (6 bases). The V and J ends lost 2 bases and 0 bases respectively, with 21 bases between them. Germline assignment: CDR1 SGHRS and CDR2 YFSETQ. The CDR3 has 19 residues. The CDR3 is CASSFDVRRGSLSGNTIYF. The CDR3, as DNA: TGCGCCAGCAGCTTTGATGTACGCAGGGGATCGCTCTCTGGAAACACCATATATTTT.

V and J are TRBV27 and TRBJ2-1, with 7 bases aligning to TRBD2. V was pared by 7 bases and J by 8 bases, with 11 bases of the junction left unmatched. The CDR3 has 14 amino acids. From germline, CDR1 is MNHEY and CDR2 SMNVEV (reference sequence). The CDR3 DNA sequence: TGTGCCAGCACGCCGGGAGGACATAACTATGAGCAGTTCTTC. This gives the protein CASTPGGHNYEQFF.

V is TRBV5-8 and J is TRBJ2-1, with D unclear. The length of the CDR3 is 16 residues. From germline, CDR1 is SGHTS and CDR2 YDEGEE. Trimming left V 4 bases short and J 6 bases short, with 20 bases between. CDR3 coding DNA: TGTGCCAGCAGCCATCTAAAAACCACGCGAGTCAATGAGCAGTTCTTC. It codes for CASSHLKTTRVNEQFF.

V is TRBV27 and J is TRBJ2-3, with a tentative D call TRBD1 (8 bases). This CDR3 comprises 18 residues. Germline lookup yields CDR1 MNHEY and CDR2 SMNVEV (reference sequence). Trimming shortened V by 5 bases and J by 0 bases, and 21 bases separated the two germline ends. The CDR3 is CASSSSNRGRGSTDTQYF. The CDR3 nucleotides are TGTGCCAGCAGTAGCAGCAACAGGGGGAGGGGGAGCACAGATACGCAGTATTTT.

CDR3 protein: CASSRPRDIYEQYF. DNA of the CDR3: TGCGCCAGCAGTCGTCCTCGGGACATCTACGAGCAGTACTTC. This rearrangement joins TRBV23-1 to TRBJ2-7; a possible D gene is TRBD1 (6 bases). TRBV23-1 is classed as an ORF, of uncertain function. This CDR3 comprises 14 residues. The V gene lost 4 bases and the J gene lost 3 bases, with 13 bases spanning the gap.

The genes are TRBV29-1 and TRBJ1-1; 9 bases match TRBD1. V trimming: 6 bases; J trimming: 4 bases; junction bases outside the gene matches: 12. Germline CDR1 and CDR2: SQVTM and ANQGSEA. CDR3 length: 15 amino acids. Here the CDR3 DNA reads TGCAGCGTAGCAGTGACGGGACAGGGCGGCACTGAAGCTTTCTTT. Translated, it gives CSVAVTGQGGTEAFF.

This sequence joins TRBV7-8 and TRBJ2-3; TRBD2 aligns across 10 bases. V shed 1 base, J shed 6 bases, and the junction held 7 bases outside the gene matches. CDR1 is SGHVS and CDR2 is FQNEAQ in the germline V gene. The CDR3 loop spans 16 amino acids. Here the CDR3 DNA reads TGTGCCAGCAGCTTAGGGTCTAGCGGGGGTCCGGATACGCAGTATTTT. It translates to CASSLGSSGGPDTQYF.

In DNA, the CDR3 is TGTGCCAGCTCACCGGGACAGGGGGCTGGAGAGACCCAGTACTTC. It is translated as CASSPGQGAGETQYF. The V and J genes are TRBV18 and TRBJ2-5; TRBD1 matches at 12 bases. The junction had 3 bases not matched to a gene; V was cut back by 3 bases and J by 4 bases. Germline CDR1 reads KGHSH; CDR2 reads LQKENI. The CDR3 totals 15 residues.

V is TRBV7-2 and J is TRBJ1-2; 8 positions match TRBD1. Germline values: CDR1 SGHTA, CDR2 FQGNSA. The CDR3 is 16 residues long. The J segment lost 4 bases and the V segment lost 4 bases, leaving 11 bases of the junction unmatched. The CDR3 nucleotides are TGTGCCAGCAGCTGGGGGGTGGGACAGGCAAGCTATGGCTACACCTTC. Translating gives CASSWGVGQASYGYTF.

Details on this clone: Other DNA sequences within the sample encode an identical CDR3. The chain is built from TRBV15 and TRBJ2-5; D perhaps matches TRBD1 (5 bases). The CDR3 is 16 amino acids. V was shortened by 0 bases and J by 4 bases, with 15 bases between the two germline ends. Germline V lookup: CDR1 LNHNV, CDR2 YYDKDF (reference sequence). The CDR3 loop reads CATSRDRGQGRETQYF. The CDR3 DNA reads as TGTGCCACCAGCAGAGATCGTGGGCAGGGCAGAGAGACCCAGTACTTC.

This clone has only a few counts. The genes are TRBV6-5 and TRBJ2-1; 11 bases match TRBD2. This CDR3 contains 14 residues. J gave up 15 bases and V 3 bases, and 10 bases lay outside the gene matches. CDR1 MNHEY and CDR2 SVGAGI come from the germline V gene. Here the CDR3 DNA reads TGTGCCAGCAGTTATCTAGCGGGGGGCTCAGGTCCGTTCTTC. It is translated as CASSYLAGGSGPFF.

The V and J genes are TRBV2 and TRBJ2-2, with a weak D call TRBD1 (6 bases). The V gene's germline CDR1 is SNHLY and CDR2 FYNNEI. The ends were cut back, 0 bases at V and 4 bases at J, with 9 bases in the middle. This CDR3 is built from 15 residues. The CDR3 is CASSEARTVTGELFF. In DNA, the CDR3 is TGTGCCAGCAGTGAAGCCAGGACAGTCACCGGGGAGCTGTTTTTT.

The chain recombines TRBV5-5 with TRBJ1-1; weak D call: TRBD1 (6 bases). The V end lost 0 bases, the J end lost 8 bases, and 11 bases lay between the germline ends. Germline lookup yields CDR1 SGHKS and CDR2 YYEKEE (reference sequence). CDR3 size: 13 residues. The DNA of the CDR3 is TGTGCCAGCAGCTTGGCCCCCCAGGGGGAAGCTTTCTTT. It codes for CASSLAPQGEAFF.

The chain uses TRBV6-5 and TRBJ2-2, with D perhaps matching TRBD2 (5 bases). Germline values: CDR1 MNHEY, CDR2 SVGAGI. The germline V and J ends were trimmed by 5 bases and 1 base, with 11 bases remaining between them. The CDR3 runs 15 residues. This CDR3 is CASSPLEGNTGELFF. The DNA of the CDR3 is TGTGCCAGCAGTCCTCTCGAGGGGAACACCGGGGAGCTGTTTTTT.

The chain links TRBV5-6 to TRBJ1-6, with D uncertain. The CDR3 has 15 residues. Germline V gene sequence: CDR1 SGHDT, CDR2 YYEEEE. The V and J ends lost 0 bases and 10 bases respectively, with 14 bases between them. DNA of the CDR3: TGTGCCAGCAGCTTGGGGGCCGGGGAAGTCTCACCCCTCCACTTT. This gives the protein CASSLGAGEVSPLHF.